This T cell receptor (beta chain) was identified during a study of cytomegalovirus exposure and HLA in healthy donors. PCR employed 60 Vbeta and 13 Jbeta primers. Original analysis: A later analysis counted approximately 80 million unique TCR beta chains, around 11 million shared. Generated by immunoSEQ multiplex PCR, the TCRdb table keeps only in-frame clones and is missing some. V and J calls and clone size come straight from that table; D and trimming were deduced from the DNA. The table includes around 200,000 clones, approximately 81% detected once. The receptor was derived from a woman in her 50s in good health and CMV-seronegative. The specimen was PBMCs.

For the CDR3, the DNA is TGTGCCAGCAGTGATGGGGGGCTAGCGGGAGGCGCAGATACGCAGTATTTT. Amino acids: CASSDGGLAGGADTQYF. The V gene is TRBV25-1, the J gene TRBJ2-3; TRBD2 agrees at 11 bases. Germline V lookup: CDR1 MGHDK, CDR2 SYGVNS. With 3 bases clipped from V and 4 bases from J, the junction kept 9 bases outside the gene matches. This CDR3 contains 17 residues.